These 9 T cell receptor beta chains share one sample of origin, sequenced in a study of OX40 agonist ivuxolimab in advanced cancers. Generated by immunoSEQ multiplex PCR, the TCRdb table keeps only in-frame clones and is missing some. The sample carries more than 90,000 clones, just under 85% recorded once. The sequences come from CD4+ or CD8+ T cells sorted from blood, collected in a trial of the OX40 agonist ivuxolimab. The receptors originated from an adult with an advanced solid tumor such as melanoma, head and neck, liver or kidney cancer.

This rearrangement joins TRBV30 to TRBJ2-5; D perhaps matches TRBD1 (5 bases). The ends were cut back, 0 bases at V and 4 bases at J, with 12 bases in the middle. Germline values: CDR1 GTSNPN, CDR2 SVGIG (reference sequence). The CDR3 is 14 amino acids. The CDR3 spells CAWSVPGFSETQYF. DNA for the CDR3: TGTGCCTGGAGTGTACCAGGGTTTTCAGAGACCCAGTACTTC.

The chain links TRBV6-6 to TRBJ2-6, with a weak D call TRBD2 (5 bases). Germline values: CDR1 MNHNY, CDR2 SVGAGI (reference sequence). The CDR3 length is 15 residues. The germline V and J ends were trimmed by 6 bases and 2 bases, with 11 bases remaining between them. The CDR3 loop is CASRVRGAGANVLTF. CDR3 nucleotide sequence: TGTGCCAGCAGGGTCCGGGGTGCTGGGGCCAACGTCCTGACTTTC.

The sample holds a few counts of this clone. The J gene is TRBJ1-5, the V gene TRBV2; perhaps TRBD1 as D (6 bases). The germline CDR1 and CDR2 sequences are SNHLY and FYNNEI. The CDR3 extends over 15 amino acids. Trimming cost V 7 bases and J 0 bases, with 13 bases left between them. The CDR3 nucleotides read TGTGCCAGCACTCAAGACAGGTATAGCAATCAGCCCCAGCATTTT. Its protein product is CASTQDRYSNQPQHF.

This rearrangement joins TRBV27 to TRBJ1-6; 9 nucleotides align to TRBD1. The V gene's germline CDR1 is MNHEY and CDR2 SMNVEV (reference sequence). CDR3 length: 14 residues. Trimming cost V 4 bases and J 7 bases; bases outside gene matches: 2. As DNA, the CDR3 is TGTGCCAGCAGTTGGGACAGGGTAAATTCACCCCTCCACTTT. Its protein is CASSWDRVNSPLHF.

The rearrangement uses TRBV6-5 and TRBJ2-7, with TRBD1 as a possible D gene (5 bases). Germline V gives CDR1 MNHEY, CDR2 SVGAGI. The V end was cut by 0 bases, the J end by 4 bases, with 10 bases between. The CDR3 totals 14 residues. In nucleotides, the CDR3 is TGTGCCAGCAGTTACTCGACCAGGGTATACGAGCAGTACTTC. This codes for CASSYSTRVYEQYF.

V and J are TRBV6-1 and TRBJ2-1; D might be TRBD2 (6 bases). Germline V gene data show CDR1 as MNHNS and CDR2 as SASEGT. V was clipped by 8 bases and J by 7 bases, with 15 bases between them. The CDR3 consists of 13 residues. The CDR3 sequence: CASLRGRGNEQFF. The CDR3 nucleotides are TGTGCCAGCCTCCGGGGCCGGGGGAATGAGCAGTTCTTC.

This rearrangement joins TRBV28 to TRBJ2-3; TRBD2 matches 7 bases. With V trimmed by 1 base and J by 1 base, 17 bases remained unmatched. The CDR3 covers 20 residues. Germline assignment: CDR1 MDHEN and CDR2 SYDVKM. The CDR3 nucleotides read TGTGCCAGCAGTTTATATCCCCCCCGTTGGCTAGCGGACGGCACAGATACGCAGTATTTT. Translated, it gives CASSLYPPRWLADGTDTQYF.

The CDR3 DNA sequence: TGTGCCAGCTCAGGGGCAGGGTATGGCTACACCTTC. Its translation is CASSGAGYGYTF. V and J are TRBV18 and TRBJ1-2, with a tentative D call TRBD1 (5 bases). Trimming left V 5 bases short and J 5 bases short, with 9 bases between. The CDR3 loop spans 12 amino acids. Germline V lookup: CDR1 KGHSH, CDR2 LQKENI.

This chain links TRBV29-1 with TRBJ2-2; a possible D gene is TRBD1 (6 bases). Germline-derived CDR1 and CDR2 are SQVTM and ANQGSEA. With 1 base removed from V and 1 base from J, the gap between germline ends came to 10 bases. This CDR3 has 15 amino acids. The CDR3 region has the DNA TGCAGCGTTGAAGTAACAGGGTTGAACACCGGGGAGCTGTTTTTT. As protein: CSVEVTGLNTGELFF.